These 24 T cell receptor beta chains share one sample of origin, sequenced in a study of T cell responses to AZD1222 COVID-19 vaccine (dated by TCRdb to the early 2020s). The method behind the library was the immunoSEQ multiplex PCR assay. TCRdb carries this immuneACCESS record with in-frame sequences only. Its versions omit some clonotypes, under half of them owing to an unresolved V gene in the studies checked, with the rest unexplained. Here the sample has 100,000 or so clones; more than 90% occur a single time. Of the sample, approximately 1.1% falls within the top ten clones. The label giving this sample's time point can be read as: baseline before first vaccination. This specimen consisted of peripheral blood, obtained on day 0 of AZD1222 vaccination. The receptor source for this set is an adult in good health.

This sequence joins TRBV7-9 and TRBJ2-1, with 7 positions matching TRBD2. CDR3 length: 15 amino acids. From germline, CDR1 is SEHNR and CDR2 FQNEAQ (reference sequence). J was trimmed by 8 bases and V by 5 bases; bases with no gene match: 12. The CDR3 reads CASSEPGLLPHEQFF. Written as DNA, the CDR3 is TGTGCCAGCAGCGAGCCGGGACTACTTCCTCATGAGCAGTTCTTC.

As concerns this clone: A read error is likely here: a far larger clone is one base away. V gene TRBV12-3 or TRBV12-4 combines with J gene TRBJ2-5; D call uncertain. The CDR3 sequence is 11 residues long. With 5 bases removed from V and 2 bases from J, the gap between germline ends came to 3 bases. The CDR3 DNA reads TGTGCCAGCAGTCCACAAGAGACCCAGTACTTC. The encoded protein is CASSPQETQYF.

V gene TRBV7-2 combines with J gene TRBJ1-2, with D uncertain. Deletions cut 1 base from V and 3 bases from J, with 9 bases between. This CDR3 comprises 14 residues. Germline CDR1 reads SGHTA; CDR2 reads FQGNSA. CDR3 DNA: TGTGCCAGCAGCTTAGATGAACCCTACTATGGCTACACCTTC. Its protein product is CASSLDEPYYGYTF. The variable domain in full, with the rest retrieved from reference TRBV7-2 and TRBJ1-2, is GAGVSQSPSNKVTEKGKDVELRCDPISGHTALYWYRQSLGQGLEFLIYFQGNSAPDKSGLPSDRFSAERTGGSVSTLTIQRTQQEDSAVYLCASSLDEPYYGYTFGSGTRLTVV.

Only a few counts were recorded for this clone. The CDR3 loop is CASSLSGTAPGELFF. As DNA, the CDR3 is TGCGCCAGCAGCTTGAGTGGGACGGCTCCCGGGGAGCTGTTTTTT. This chain joins TRBV5-1 and TRBJ2-2, with D perhaps TRBD1 or TRBD2 (5 bases each). The CDR3 covers 15 residues. Trimming shortened V by 1 base and J by 6 bases, and 13 bases separated the two germline ends. Germline CDR1 SGHRS, CDR2 YFSETQ.

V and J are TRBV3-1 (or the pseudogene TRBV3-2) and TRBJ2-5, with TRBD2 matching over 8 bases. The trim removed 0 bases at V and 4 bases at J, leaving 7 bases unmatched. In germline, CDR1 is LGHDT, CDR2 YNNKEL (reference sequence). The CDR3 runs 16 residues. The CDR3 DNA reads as TGTGCCAGCAGCCAAGAGGATAGCGGGGCCAGAGAGACCCAGTACTTC. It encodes CASSQEDSGARETQYF.

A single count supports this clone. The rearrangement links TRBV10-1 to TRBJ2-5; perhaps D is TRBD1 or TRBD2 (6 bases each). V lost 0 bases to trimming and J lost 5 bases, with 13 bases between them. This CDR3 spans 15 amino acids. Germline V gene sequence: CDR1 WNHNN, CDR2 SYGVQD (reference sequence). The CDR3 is CASSESNQGRETQYF. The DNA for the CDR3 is TGCGCCAGCAGTGAGTCGAATCAGGGGAGGGAGACCCAGTACTTC.

Here the CDR3 reads CASSSSSGELFF. The CDR3 DNA reads TGTGCCAGCAGTTCCTCCTCCGGGGAGCTGTTTTTT. The V call is TRBV27, the J call TRBJ2-2; the D is unclear. The CDR3 length is 12 residues. Trimming removed 4 bases from V and 6 bases from J, with 6 bases in between. Germline CDR1 and CDR2: MNHEY and SMNVEV (reference sequence).

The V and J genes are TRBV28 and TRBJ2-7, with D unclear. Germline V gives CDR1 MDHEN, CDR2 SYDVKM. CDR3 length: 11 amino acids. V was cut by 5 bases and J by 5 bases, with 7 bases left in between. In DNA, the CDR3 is TGTGCCAGCAGTCCGTTCAACGAGCAGTACTTC. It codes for CASSPFNEQYF.

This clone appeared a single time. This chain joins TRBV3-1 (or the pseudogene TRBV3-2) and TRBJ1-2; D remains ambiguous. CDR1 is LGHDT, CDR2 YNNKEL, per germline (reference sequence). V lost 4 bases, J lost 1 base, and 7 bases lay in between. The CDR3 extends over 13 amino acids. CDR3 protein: CASSLEGNYGYTF. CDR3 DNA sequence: TGTGCCAGCAGCCTTGAGGGTAACTATGGCTACACCTTC.

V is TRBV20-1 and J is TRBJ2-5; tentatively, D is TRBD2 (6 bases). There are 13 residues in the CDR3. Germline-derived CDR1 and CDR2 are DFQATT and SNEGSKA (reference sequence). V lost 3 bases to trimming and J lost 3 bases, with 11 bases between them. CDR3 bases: TGCAGTGCTAGTCGAGCGGGTAAAGAGACCCAGTACTTC. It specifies CSASRAGKETQYF.

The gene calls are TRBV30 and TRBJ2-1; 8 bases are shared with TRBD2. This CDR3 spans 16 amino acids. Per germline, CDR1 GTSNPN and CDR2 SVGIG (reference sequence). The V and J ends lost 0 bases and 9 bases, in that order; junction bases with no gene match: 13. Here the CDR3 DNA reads TGTGCCTGGAGTGTACGACTAGCGACTAGAGGGGGTGAGCAGTTCTTC. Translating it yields CAWSVRLATRGGEQFF.

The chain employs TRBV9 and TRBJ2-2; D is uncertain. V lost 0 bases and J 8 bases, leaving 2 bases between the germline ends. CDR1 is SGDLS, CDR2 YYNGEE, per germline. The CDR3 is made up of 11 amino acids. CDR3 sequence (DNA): TGTGCCAGCAGCGTAGCTGGGGAGCTGTTTTTT. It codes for CASSVAGELFF.

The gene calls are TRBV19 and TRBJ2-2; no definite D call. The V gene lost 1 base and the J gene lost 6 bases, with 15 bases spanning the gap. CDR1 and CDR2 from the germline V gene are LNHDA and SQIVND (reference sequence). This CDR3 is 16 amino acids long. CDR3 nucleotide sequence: TGTGCCAGTAGTATAGCGCGAGGTACGGCCGCCGGGGAGCTGTTTTTT. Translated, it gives CASSIARGTAAGELFF.

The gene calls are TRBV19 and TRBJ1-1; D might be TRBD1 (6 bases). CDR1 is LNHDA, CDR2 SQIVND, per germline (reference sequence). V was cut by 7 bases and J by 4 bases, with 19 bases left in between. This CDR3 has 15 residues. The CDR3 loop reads CASTLLRGSGTEAFF. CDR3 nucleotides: TGTGCCAGTACTTTACTCAGGGGAAGCGGCACTGAAGCTTTCTTT.

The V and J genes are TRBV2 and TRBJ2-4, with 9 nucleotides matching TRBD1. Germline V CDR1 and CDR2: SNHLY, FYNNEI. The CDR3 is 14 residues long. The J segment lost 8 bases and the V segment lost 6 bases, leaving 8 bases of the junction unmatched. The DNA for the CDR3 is TGTGCCAGCAGCGGACAGGGGCCCGTGCACATTCAGTACTTC. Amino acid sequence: CASSGQGPVHIQYF.

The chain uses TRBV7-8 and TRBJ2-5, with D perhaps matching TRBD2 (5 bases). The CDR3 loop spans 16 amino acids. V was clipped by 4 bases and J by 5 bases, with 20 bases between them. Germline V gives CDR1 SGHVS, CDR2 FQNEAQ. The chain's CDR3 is CASSSRAVHSVETQYF. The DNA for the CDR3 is TGTGCCAGCAGCTCCCGCGCAGTCCATAGCGTGGAGACCCAGTACTTC.

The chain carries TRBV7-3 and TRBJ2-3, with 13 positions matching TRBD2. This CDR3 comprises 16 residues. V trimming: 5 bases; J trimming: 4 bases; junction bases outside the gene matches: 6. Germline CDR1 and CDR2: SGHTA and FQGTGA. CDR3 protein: CASSARLAGGADTQYF. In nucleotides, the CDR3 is TGTGCCAGCAGCGCGCGACTAGCGGGAGGAGCAGATACGCAGTATTTT. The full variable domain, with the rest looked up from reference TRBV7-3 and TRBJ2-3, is GAGVSQTPSNKVTEKGKYVELRCDPISGHTALYWYRQSLGQGPEFLIYFQGTGAADDSGLPNDRFFAVRPEGSVSTLKIQRTERGDSAVYLCASSARLAGGADTQYFGPGTRLTVL.

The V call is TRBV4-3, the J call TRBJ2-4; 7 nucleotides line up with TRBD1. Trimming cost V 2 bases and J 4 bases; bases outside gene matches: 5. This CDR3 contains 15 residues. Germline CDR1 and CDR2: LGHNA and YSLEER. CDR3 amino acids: CASSQTGARKNIQYF. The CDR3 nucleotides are TGCGCCAGCAGCCAAACAGGGGCTAGGAAAAACATTCAGTACTTC.

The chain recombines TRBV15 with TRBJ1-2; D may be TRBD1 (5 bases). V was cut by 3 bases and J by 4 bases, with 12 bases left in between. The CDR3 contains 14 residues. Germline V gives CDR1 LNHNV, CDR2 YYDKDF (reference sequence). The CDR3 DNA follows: TGTGCCACCAGCAGTTCAGGGATGGTCTATGGCTACACCTTC. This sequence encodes CATSSSGMVYGYTF.

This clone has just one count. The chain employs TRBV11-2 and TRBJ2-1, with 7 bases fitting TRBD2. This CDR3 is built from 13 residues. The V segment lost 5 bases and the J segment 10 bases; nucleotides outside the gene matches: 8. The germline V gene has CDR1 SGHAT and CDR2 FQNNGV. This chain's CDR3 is CASSPWGGLEQFF. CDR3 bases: TGTGCCAGCAGCCCCTGGGGGGGTCTGGAGCAGTTCTTC.

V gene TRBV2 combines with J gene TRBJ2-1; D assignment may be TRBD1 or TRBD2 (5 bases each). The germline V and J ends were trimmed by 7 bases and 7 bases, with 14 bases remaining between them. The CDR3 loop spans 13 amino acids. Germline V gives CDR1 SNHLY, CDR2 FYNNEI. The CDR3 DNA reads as TGTGCCAGCACCGAGGGGCCTTTTAATGAGCAGTTCTTC. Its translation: CASTEGPFNEQFF.

The CDR3 region has the DNA TGTGCCAGCAGCTTAGTTTCAGGGGGGGAGACCCAGTACTTC. Protein sequence: CASSLVSGGETQYF. This chain joins TRBV7-9 and TRBJ2-5, with a possible D match to TRBD1 (7 bases). V gave up 1 base and J gave up 5 bases, with 11 bases separating them. This CDR3 has 14 amino acids. Germline CDR1 and CDR2: SEHNR and FQNEAQ (reference sequence).

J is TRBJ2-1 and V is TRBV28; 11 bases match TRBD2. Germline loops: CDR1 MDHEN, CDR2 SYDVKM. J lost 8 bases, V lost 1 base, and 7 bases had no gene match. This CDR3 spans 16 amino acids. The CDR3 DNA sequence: TGTGCCAGCAGTTTATCCGGACTAGCGGGTCGGTATGAGCAGTTCTTC. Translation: CASSLSGLAGRYEQFF.

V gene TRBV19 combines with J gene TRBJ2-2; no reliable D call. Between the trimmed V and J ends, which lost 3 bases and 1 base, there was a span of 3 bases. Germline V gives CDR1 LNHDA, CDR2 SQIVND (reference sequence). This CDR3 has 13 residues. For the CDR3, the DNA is TGTGCCAGTAGTATGGGGAACACCGGGGAGCTGTTTTTT. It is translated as CASSMGNTGELFF.